These 5 T cell receptor beta chains came from one sample sequenced in a study of blood T cell repertoires in COVID-19. Sequencing was performed with immunoSEQ multiplex PCR; in TCRdb, only in-frame clones are kept and a portion is missing. The sample holds some 400,000 clones, around 87% seen once. Sequencing was done on a sample of peripheral blood. These TCRs come from a woman aged 55-75 years with COVID-19, enrolled during active disease.

The chain is built from TRBV19 and TRBJ1-2, with D possibly matching TRBD1 (5 bases). The CDR3 loop spans 13 amino acids. The germline gives CDR1 LNHDA, CDR2 SQIVND (reference sequence). Trimming removed 7 bases from V and 9 bases from J, with 18 bases in between. The CDR3, as DNA: TGTGCCAGTAACTCAGGTTACAGGCCGAGCTACACCTTC. Its translation is CASNSGYRPSYTF.

V gene TRBV5-1 combines with J gene TRBJ2-7; TRBD1 matches 7 bases. Germline values: CDR1 SGHRS, CDR2 YFSETQ. V lost 2 bases and J lost 0; bases outside the gene matches: 2. The CDR3 is made up of 14 amino acids. DNA of the CDR3: TGCGCCAGCAGCTTACAGGGGCCCTCCTACGAGCAGTACTTC. It yields the protein CASSLQGPSYEQYF.

The CDR3 protein is CASSLARGRFGEKLFF. For the CDR3, the DNA is TGTGCCAGCAGCTTAGCTAGGGGGCGTTTTGGTGAAAAACTGTTTTTT. The chain recombines TRBV7-2 with TRBJ1-4; 7 bases line up with TRBD1. After removal of 0 bases from V and 7 bases from J, the junction contained 8 bases not matched to a gene. From germline, CDR1 is SGHTA and CDR2 FQGNSA. The CDR3 has 16 residues.

This chain links TRBV2 with TRBJ1-2; D might be TRBD1 (5 bases). From germline, CDR1 is SNHLY and CDR2 FYNNEI. Trimming took off 6 bases at V and 4 bases at J, with 15 bases between the two ends. The CDR3 is 14 residues long. CDR3 nucleotides: TGTGCCAGCAGGGTAGGGGTCGGTGGCTATGGCTACACCTTC. Protein sequence: CASRVGVGGYGYTF.

This sequence joins TRBV14 and TRBJ1-2; D is undetermined. V was trimmed by 0 bases and J by 8 bases, leaving 19 bases between them. CDR3 length: 16 residues. CDR1 SGHDN and CDR2 FVKESK come from the germline V gene. The CDR3 region has the DNA TGTGCCAGCAGCCAAGATCAGGCAGCCCTGGGCTGGGGCTACACCTTC. Protein sequence: CASSQDQAALGWGYTF.